This TCR beta chain was recovered during a study of shared clonotypes between healthy human individuals. Overall study findings and caveats: Collection of samples was limited to blood; tissue repertoires likely differ.

Donors were Caucasian adults residing in Nashville, Tennessee, USA. This clone was observed a few times. Its antigen is not identified. TCRdb keeps only in-frame clones here, not all; method: immunoSEQ multiplex PCR. The data show a few million clones, more than 90% seen once. The CDR3 runs to 13 residues. Trimming cost V 7 bases and J 3 bases, with 15 bases left between them. Germline values: CDR1 GTSNPN, CDR2 SVGIG (reference sequence). J is TRBJ1-1 and V is TRBV30; tentative D call: TRBD1 (6 bases). The sequencing input was naive CD4+ T cells sorted from blood. The subset here: CD45RA+ positively selected. The TCR comes from a man younger than 35 in good health. The CDR3 nucleotides are TGTGCCTTGAAAGGGGACATCTACACTGAAGCTTTCTTT. Translated, it gives CALKGDIYTEAFF.